This T cell receptor beta chain derives from a study of T cells in Graves' hyperthyroidism and ophthalmopathy. About the study: Specimen type is peripheral blood, collected at initial diagnosis prior to any treatment.

It was RNA transcripts that yielded the amplified TCR beta CDR3 regions. RT-PCR in the first round (using the HTBI primer set) targeted the TCR CDR3. TCRdb independently ran MiXCR on the multiplex PCR reads; one entry per CDR3 protein. The table has 750,000 to 950,000 distinct CDR3 sequences, more than 30% seen once. Orbital computed tomography and thyroid ultrasound, together with serum TRAb and thyroxine and clinical symptoms, were used for diagnoses. Per germline, CDR1 SGHRS and CDR2 YFSETQ. Deletions cut 6 bases from V and 0 bases from J, with 6 bases between. The CDR3 totals 13 residues. General study findings and limits: Ophthalmopathy prediction by the model preceded onset by a median about 6.5 months. Blood also carried most thyroid clonotypes expanded above 0.001.

A few counts support this clonotype. Its antigen remains unknown. The clonotype comes from a man aged 18 to 30 with Graves' hyperthyroidism. The rearrangement links TRBV5-1 to TRBJ1-4; D uncertain. Source material: blood. The DNA for the CDR3 is TGCGCCAGCATACTTGCAACTAATGAAAAACTGTTTTTT. Residues: CASILATNEKLFF.